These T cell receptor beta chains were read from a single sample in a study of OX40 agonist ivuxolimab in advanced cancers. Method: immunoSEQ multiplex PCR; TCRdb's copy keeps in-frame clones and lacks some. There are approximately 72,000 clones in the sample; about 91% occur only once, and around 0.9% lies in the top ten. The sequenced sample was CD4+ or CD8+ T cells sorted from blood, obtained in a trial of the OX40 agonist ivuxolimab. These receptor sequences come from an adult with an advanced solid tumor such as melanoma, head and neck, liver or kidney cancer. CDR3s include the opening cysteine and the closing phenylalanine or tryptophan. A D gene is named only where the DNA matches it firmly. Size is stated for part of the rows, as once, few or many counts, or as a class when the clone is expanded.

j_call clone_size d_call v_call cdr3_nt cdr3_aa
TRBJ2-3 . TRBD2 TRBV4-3 TGCGCCAGCAGCCAAGCTCGAGGACTAGCGGGAGTTTATCGCACAGATACGCAGTATTTT CASSQARGLAGVYRTDTQYF
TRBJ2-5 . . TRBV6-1 TGTGCCAGCAGCCTCCCGGGGGAAGAGACCCAGTACTTC CASSLPGEETQYF
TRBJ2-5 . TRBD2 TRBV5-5 TGTGCCAGCAGCTTGGTACTAGCGGGGTTCCAAGAGACCCAGTACTTC CASSLVLAGFQETQYF
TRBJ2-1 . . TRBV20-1 TGCAGTGCTACAGGAAATGAGCAGTTCTTC CSATGNEQFF
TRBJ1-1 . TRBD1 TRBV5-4 TGTGCCAGCAGCAACCCACTCGACAGGGTTGAAGCTTTCTTT CASSNPLDRVEAFF
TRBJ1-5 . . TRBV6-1 TGTGCCAGCAGTGAAGGGGGGGGTGCGTTTCAGCCCCAGCATTTT CASSEGGGAFQPQHF
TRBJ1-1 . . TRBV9 TGTGCCAGCAGCGAGGGGCCCTGGGCATCGAACACTGAAGCTTTCTTT CASSEGPWASNTEAFF
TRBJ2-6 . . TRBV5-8 TGTGCCAGTAACACCGGACAGAGCTCTGGGGCCAACGTCCTGACTTTC CASNTGQSSGANVLTF
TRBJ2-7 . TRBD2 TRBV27 TGTGCCAGCAGTCCCGGGACTAGCGAATTGAGCTCCTACGAGCAGTACTTC CASSPGTSELSSYEQYF
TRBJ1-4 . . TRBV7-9 TGTGCCAGCAGCTTAGCAGCCGCAGAGAATGAAAAACTGTTTTTT CASSLAAAENEKLFF
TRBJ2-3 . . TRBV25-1 TGTGCCAGCAGTGAATCTATCGGGATGAGCACAGATACGCAGTATTTT CASSESIGMSTDTQYF
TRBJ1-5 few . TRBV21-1 TGTGCCAGCAGCAAAGTACCGCATTTT CASSKVPHF
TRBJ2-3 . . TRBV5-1 TGCGCCAGCGCCACCTGGACTGGACCCACAGATACGCAGTATTTT CASATWTGPTDTQYF
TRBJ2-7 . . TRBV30 TGTGCCTGGAGTATGAACTACGAGCAGTACTTC CAWSMNYEQYF
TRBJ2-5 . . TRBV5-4 TGTGCCAGCAGTTCGGCCCAGAATCAAGAGACCCAGTACTTC CASSSAQNQETQYF
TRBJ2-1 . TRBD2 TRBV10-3 TGTGCCACCCAACCAGCGGGGGGCCTTAATGAGCAGTTCTTC CATQPAGGLNEQFF
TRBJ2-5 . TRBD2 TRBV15 TGTGCCACCAGCAGAGATACTAGCGGCCAAGAGACCCAGTACTTC CATSRDTSGQETQYF
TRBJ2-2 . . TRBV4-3 TGCGCCAGCAGCCAGCAAGGGGACTCCTCGCGGCTGTTTTTT CASSQQGDSSRLFF
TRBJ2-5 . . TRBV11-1 TGTGCCAGCAGCTTCGGGCGGGCCGAGACCCAGTACTTC CASSFGRAETQYF
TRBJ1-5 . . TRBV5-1 TGCGCCAGCAGCTTGGGACAAGGGGTCAATCAGCCCCAGCATTTT CASSLGQGVNQPQHF
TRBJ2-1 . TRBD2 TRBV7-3 TGTGCCAGCAGCTATCGCGGGAGTCCGGGGTTGAATGAGCAGTTCTTC CASSYRGSPGLNEQFF
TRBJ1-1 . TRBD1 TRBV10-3 TGTGCCAGTCACAGGGGGGTAGCGAACACTGAAGCTTTCTTT CASHRGVANTEAFF
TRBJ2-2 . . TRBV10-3 TGTGCCATCAGCCCAGCCCCCGCCGGGGAGCTGTTTTTT CAISPAPAGELFF
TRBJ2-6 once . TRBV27 TGTGCCAGCAGCCGGGCACGTCAGAGCTCTGGGGCCAACGTCCTGACTTTC CASSRARQSSGANVLTF
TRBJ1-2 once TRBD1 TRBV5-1 TGCGCCAGCAGCTTAACCGGGACAGGCTATGGCTACACCTTC CASSLTGTGYGYTF
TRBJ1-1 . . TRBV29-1 TGCAGCGTTGAAGTGCAGCGGAACACTGAAGCTTTCTTT CSVEVQRNTEAFF
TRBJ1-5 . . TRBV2 TGTGCCAGCAGTTTCCCGGGAAAAGGGCAGCCCCAGCATTTT CASSFPGKGQPQHF
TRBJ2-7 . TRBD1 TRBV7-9 TGTGCCAGCAGCTACGGACAGGGTCGATACGAGCAGTACTTC CASSYGQGRYEQYF
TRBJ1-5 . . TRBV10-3 TGTGCCATCAGTTTGGGGACCAGCAATCAGCCCCAGCATTTT CAISLGTSNQPQHF
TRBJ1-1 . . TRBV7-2 TGTGCCAGCAGCTACGACGCGAACACTGAAGCTTTCTTT CASSYDANTEAFF
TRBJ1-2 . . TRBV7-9 TGTGCCAGCAGCTTAGCAGTCTCAAATAGGGGCTACACCTTC CASSLAVSNRGYTF
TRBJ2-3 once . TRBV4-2 TGTGCCAGCAGCTTGGAGGTAGCCGGGGATACGCAGTATTTT CASSLEVAGDTQYF
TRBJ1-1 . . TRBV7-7 TGTGCCAGCAGCTTCTCAGCGAACACTGAAGCTTTCTTT CASSFSANTEAFF
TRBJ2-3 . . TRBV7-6 TGTGCCAGCAGCTTAGTGGGGAGTACGCAGTATTTT CASSLVGSTQYF
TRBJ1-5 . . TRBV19 TGTGCCAGTAGGGGGGGCGTCTCAAGCAATCAGCCCCAGCATTTT CASRGGVSSNQPQHF
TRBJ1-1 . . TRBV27 TGTGCCAGCAGAGGGACGGGGGGCACTGAAGCTTTCTTT CASRGTGGTEAFF
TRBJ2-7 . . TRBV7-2 TGTGCCAGCAGCTTAGACAGGGTCTACGAGCAGTACTTC CASSLDRVYEQYF
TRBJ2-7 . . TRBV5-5 TGTGCCAGCAGCTTAAGGGACACGCATACCTACGAGCAGTACTTC CASSLRDTHTYEQYF
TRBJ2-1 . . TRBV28 TGTGCCAGCAGTGAGCTAATCAGGGGTAATGAGCAGTTCTTC CASSELIRGNEQFF
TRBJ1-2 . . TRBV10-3 TGTGCCAGCAGTGTTCCTGGCTACACCTTC CASSVPGYTF
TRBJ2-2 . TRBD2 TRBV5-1 TGCGCCAGCAGCCTAGCGGGGGTCACCGGGGAGCTGTTTTTT CASSLAGVTGELFF
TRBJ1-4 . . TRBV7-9 TGTGCCAGCAGCCCGTCGACAGCAACTAATGAAAAACTGTTTTTT CASSPSTATNEKLFF
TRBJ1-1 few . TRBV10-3 TGTGCCACCCATACGGCTAATAAAATGAACACTGAAGCTTTCTTT CATHTANKMNTEAFF
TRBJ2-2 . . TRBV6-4 TGTGCCAGCAGACCGAATACACAGCCGGGTGAGAGCACCGGGGAGCTGTTTTTT CASRPNTQPGESTGELFF
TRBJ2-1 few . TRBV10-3 TGTGCCATCAGTGAGTTACAGGAGAGCTCCTACAATGAGCAGTTCTTC CAISELQESSYNEQFF
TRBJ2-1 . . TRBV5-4 TGTGCCAGCAGCTTGGATGGAGGGTATTTACCCTACAATGAGCAGTTCTTC CASSLDGGYLPYNEQFF
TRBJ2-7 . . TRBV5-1 TGCGCCAGCAGCTTGGAGGCACGCACTACCTACGAGCAGTACTTC CASSLEARTTYEQYF
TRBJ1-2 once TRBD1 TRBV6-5 TGTGCCAGCAGTTACGGAGGGACAGGGGATTATGGCTACACCTTC CASSYGGTGDYGYTF
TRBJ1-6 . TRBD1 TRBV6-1 TGTGCCGGAAATCCGGGACAGGGGGCTGATTCACCCCTCCACTTT CAGNPGQGADSPLHF
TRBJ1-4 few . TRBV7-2 TGTGCCAGCAGCCTCAGGGGAAGCGGGGCAACTAATGAAAAACTGTTTTTT CASSLRGSGATNEKLFF
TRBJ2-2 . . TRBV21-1 . CASSKSSVGTGAIRELFF
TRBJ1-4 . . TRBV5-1 TGCGCCAGCAGCTTGATGGGGATTTCTAATGAAAAACTGTTTTTT CASSLMGISNEKLFF
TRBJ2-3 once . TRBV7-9 TGTGCCAGCAGCTTATTGACAGATACGCAGTATTTT CASSLLTDTQYF
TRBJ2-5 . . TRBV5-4 TGTGCCAGCAGCTCGCCGGGGGCAGAGAAGGCCCAGTACTTC CASSSPGAEKAQYF
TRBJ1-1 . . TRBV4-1 TGCGCCAGCAGCGCAACCCCCGGACAGAGGAACACTGAAGCTTTCTTT CASSATPGQRNTEAFF
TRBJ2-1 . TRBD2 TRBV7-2 TGTGCCAGCAGGGGACTAGCGGGGGATGAGCAGTTCTTC CASRGLAGDEQFF
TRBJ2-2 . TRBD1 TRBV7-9 TGTGCCAGCAGCCGAGGGGCAGGGGGCCACGGGGAGCTGTTTTTT CASSRGAGGHGELFF